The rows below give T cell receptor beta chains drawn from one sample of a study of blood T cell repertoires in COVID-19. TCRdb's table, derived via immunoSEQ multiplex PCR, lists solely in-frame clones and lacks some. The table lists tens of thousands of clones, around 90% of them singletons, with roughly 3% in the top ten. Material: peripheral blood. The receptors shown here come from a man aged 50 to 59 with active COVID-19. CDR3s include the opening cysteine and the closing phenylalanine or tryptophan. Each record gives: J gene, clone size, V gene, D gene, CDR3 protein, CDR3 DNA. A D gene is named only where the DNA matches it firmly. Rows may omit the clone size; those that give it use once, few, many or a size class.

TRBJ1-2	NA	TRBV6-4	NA	CASSPSPGVGGYTF	TGTGCCAGCAGTCCTTCCCCGGGAGTAGGGGGCTACACCTTC
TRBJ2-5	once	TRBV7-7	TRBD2	CASSPSGGRETQYF	TGTGCTAGCAGCCCCAGCGGGGGTAGAGAGACCCAGTACTTC
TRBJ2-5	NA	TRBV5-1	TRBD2	CASSLELAGGLETQYF	TGCGCCAGCAGCCTGGAACTAGCGGGGGGCTTAGAGACCCAGTACTTC
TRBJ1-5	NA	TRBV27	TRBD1	CASSLSGQGSNQPQHF	TGTGCCAGCAGTTTAAGCGGACAGGGCTCCAATCAGCCCCAGCATTTT
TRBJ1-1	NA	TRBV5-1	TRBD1	CASSLAPGGTEAFF	TGCGCCAGCAGCTTGGCTCCAGGGGGCACTGAAGCTTTCTTT
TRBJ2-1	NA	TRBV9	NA	CASSASSYNEQFF	TGTGCCAGCAGCGCCAGCTCCTACAATGAGCAGTTCTTC
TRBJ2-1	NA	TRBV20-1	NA	CSASSASSYNEQFF	TGCAGTGCTAGTAGCGCAAGCTCCTACAATGAGCAGTTCTTC
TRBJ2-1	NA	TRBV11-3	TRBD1	CASSFKSNRGHRNEQFF	TGTGCCAGCAGCTTCAAATCTAACAGGGGGCACCGAAATGAGCAGTTCTTC
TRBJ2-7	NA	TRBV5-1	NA	CASSLGGSGNEQYF	TGCGCCAGCAGCTTGGGGGGATCGGGGAACGAGCAGTACTTC
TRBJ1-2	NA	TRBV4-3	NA	CASSLGTSNLGYTF	TGCGCCAGCAGCCTCGGGACATCGAATCTCGGCTACACCTTC
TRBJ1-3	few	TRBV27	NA	CASSFRDSTQIGNTIYF	TGTGCCAGCAGTTTCAGAGACAGTACACAAATTGGAAACACCATATATTTT
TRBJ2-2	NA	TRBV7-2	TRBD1	CASSLYRGDTGELFF	TGTGCCAGCAGCTTGTACAGGGGGGATACCGGGGAGCTGTTTTTT
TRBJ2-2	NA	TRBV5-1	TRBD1	CASRPTGAGELFF	TGCGCCAGCAGGCCTACAGGGGCCGGGGAGCTGTTTTTT
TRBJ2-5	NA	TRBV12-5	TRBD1	CASGKTGGAGQTQYF	TGTGCTAGTGGAAAGACAGGGGGCGCCGGTCAAACCCAGTACTTC
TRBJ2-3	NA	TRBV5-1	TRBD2	CASSLDRTSGWGTDTQYF	TGCGCCAGCAGCTTGGACCGGACTAGCGGGTGGGGCACAGATACGCAGTATTTT
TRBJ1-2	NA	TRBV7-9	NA	CASSFDYGYTF	TGTGCCAGCAGCTTCGACTATGGCTACACCTTC
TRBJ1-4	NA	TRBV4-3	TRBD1	CASSHLSGTGPEKLFF	TGCGCCAGCAGCCACCTATCCGGGACAGGTCCTGAAAAACTGTTTTTT
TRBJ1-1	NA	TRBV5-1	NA	CASTPDRFNTEAFF	TGCGCCAGCACGCCGGACAGATTTAACACTGAAGCTTTCTTT
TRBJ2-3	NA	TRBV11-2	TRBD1	CASSLLDRVADTQYF	TGTGCCAGCAGCTTATTGGACAGGGTGGCAGATACGCAGTATTTT
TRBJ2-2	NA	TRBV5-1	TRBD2	CASSLGVLAANTGELFF	TGCGCCAGCAGCTTGGGCGTACTAGCGGCCAACACCGGGGAGCTGTTTTTT
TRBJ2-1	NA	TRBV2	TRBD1	CASSAGQAPYNEQFF	TGTGCCAGCAGCGCGGGACAGGCGCCCTACAATGAGCAGTTCTTC
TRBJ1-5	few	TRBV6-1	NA	CASSERHVGWSNQPQHF	TGTGCCAGCAGTGAGAGGCACGTGGGTTGGAGCAATCAGCCCCAGCATTTT
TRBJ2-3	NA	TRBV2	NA	CASSASGTDTQYF	TGTGCCAGCAGTGCATCAGGGACAGATACGCAGTATTTT
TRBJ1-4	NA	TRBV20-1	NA	CSGREVEKLFF	TGCAGTGGGAGGGAAGTGGAAAAACTGTTTTTT
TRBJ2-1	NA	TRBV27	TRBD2	CASSLRTPGLVNEQFF	TGTGCCAGCAGTTTGCGTACTCCGGGACTAGTCAATGAGCAGTTCTTC
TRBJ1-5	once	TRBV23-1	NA	CASSPSGYQPQHF	TGCGCCAGCAGTCCCTCAGGGTATCAACCCCAGCATTTT
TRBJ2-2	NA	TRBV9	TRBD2	CASSVGLAGGELFF	TGTGCCAGCAGCGTAGGACTAGCAGGCGGGGAGCTGTTTTTT
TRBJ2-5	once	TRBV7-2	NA	CASSTNKGETQYF	TGTGCCAGCAGCACCAACAAGGGGGAGACCCAGTACTTC
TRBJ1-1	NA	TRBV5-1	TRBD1	CASSRWTGIDTEAFF	TGCGCCAGCAGCCGATGGACAGGAATCGACACTGAAGCTTTCTTT
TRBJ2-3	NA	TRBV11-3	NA	CASSLGIGTDTQYF	TGTGCCAGCAGCTTAGGTATCGGCACAGATACGCAGTATTTT
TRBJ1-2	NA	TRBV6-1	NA	CASSEGAGGANYGYTF	TGTGCCAGCAGTGAGGGGGCGGGAGGAGCTAACTATGGCTACACCTTC
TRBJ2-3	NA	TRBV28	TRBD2	CASSLGAGGSTDTQYF	TGTGCCAGCAGCCTAGGGGCGGGGGGCTCCACAGATACGCAGTATTTT
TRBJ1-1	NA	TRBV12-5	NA	CASGRTVALVGTEAFF	TGTGCTAGTGGCCGGACAGTAGCCCTTGTGGGCACTGAAGCTTTCTTT
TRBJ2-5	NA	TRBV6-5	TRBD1	CASSTTGTGRETQYF	TGTGCCAGCAGTACGACCGGGACAGGGAGGGAGACCCAGTACTTC
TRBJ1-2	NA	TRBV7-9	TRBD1	CASSLGGQGDSNYGYTF	TGTGCCAGCAGCTTAGGGGGACAGGGGGACTCTAACTATGGCTACACCTTC
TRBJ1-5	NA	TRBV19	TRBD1	CASSPGGGNQPQHF	TGTGCCAGTAGTCCAGGGGGCGGCAATCAGCCCCAGCATTTT
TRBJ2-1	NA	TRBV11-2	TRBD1	CASSTGTGRNEQFF	TGTGCCAGCAGTACCGGGACAGGCCGAAATGAGCAGTTCTTC
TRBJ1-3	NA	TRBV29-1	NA	CSVTGFPDSGNTIYF	TGCAGCGTTACAGGGTTTCCAGACTCTGGAAACACCATATATTTT
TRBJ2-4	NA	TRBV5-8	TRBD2	CASSLGRGGSAKNIQYF	TGTGCCAGCAGCTTGGGGAGGGGAGGGTCAGCCAAAAACATTCAGTACTTC
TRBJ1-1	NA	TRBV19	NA	CASTSLGITEAFF	TGTGCCAGTACTAGTCTCGGGATAACTGAAGCTTTCTTT
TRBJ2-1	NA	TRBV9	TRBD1	CASSVGGTAISYNEQFF	TGTGCCAGCAGCGTAGGGGGGACAGCGATCTCCTACAATGAGCAGTTCTTC
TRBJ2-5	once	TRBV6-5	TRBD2	CASSYEGRAGETQYF	TGTGCCAGCAGTTACGAGGGGAGGGCCGGGGAGACCCAGTACTTC
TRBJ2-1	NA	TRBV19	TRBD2	CASSPTSGPRDEQFF	TGTGCCAGTTCCCCGACTAGCGGACCTAGGGATGAGCAGTTCTTC
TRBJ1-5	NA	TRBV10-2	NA	CASSRQREPYSNQPQHF	TGCGCCAGCAGTCGGCAGCGCGAGCCCTATAGCAATCAGCCCCAGCATTTT
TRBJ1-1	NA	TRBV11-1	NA	CASSLVQGIYTEAFF	TGTGCCAGCAGCTTAGTACAGGGAATCTACACTGAAGCTTTCTTT
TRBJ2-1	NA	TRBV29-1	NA	CSVVRGGNEQFF	TGCAGCGTTGTCAGGGGCGGGAATGAGCAGTTCTTC
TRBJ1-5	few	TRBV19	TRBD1	CASSIGQGANSNQPQHF	TGTGCCAGTAGTATAGGACAGGGGGCTAATAGCAATCAGCCCCAGCATTTT
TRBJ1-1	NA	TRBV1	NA	CTSSQDRKGDTEAFF	TGCACCAGCAGCCAAGATCGAAAGGGAGACACTGAAGCTTTCTTT
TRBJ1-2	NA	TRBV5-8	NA	CASSLGRQARNYGYTF	TGTGCCAGCAGCTTGGGCAGACAGGCCCGTAACTATGGCTACACCTTC
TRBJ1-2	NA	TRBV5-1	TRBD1	CASSAGTGYYYGYTF	TGCGCCAGCAGCGCCGGGACAGGGTATTACTATGGCTACACCTTC
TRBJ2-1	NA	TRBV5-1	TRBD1	CASSLAEMGQGSIDEQFF	TGCGCCAGCAGCTTGGCTGAGATGGGACAGGGCAGTATTGATGAGCAGTTCTTC
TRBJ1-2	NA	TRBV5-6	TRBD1	CASSLVSGGGNYGYTF	TGTGCCAGCAGCTTGGTCTCAGGAGGGGGCAACTATGGCTACACCTTC
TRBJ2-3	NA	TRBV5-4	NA	CASRPRGGYVTDTQYF	TGTGCCAGCAGGCCTAGGGGGGGCTACGTCACAGATACGCAGTATTTT